Below are 4 T cell receptor beta chains sequenced from a single sample in a study of spatial heterogeneity in lung cancer. TCRdb re-derived calls from the 5' RACE reads in MiXCR, one entry per CDR3 protein. Found here are 7,500 to 8,000 distinct CDR3 sequences, 8.6% of them singletons; the top ten hold about 44%. Stated time point: sample taken at primary tumor resection. Extraction of whole RNA from tumor, nontumor lung or frozen PBMC preceded unsorted sequencing. Sequenced material: PBMCs, taken at surgery. The receptors originated from a male donor with early-stage non-small cell lung cancer.

This clonotype was recorded at least ten times. For a library built for alpha chains, this beta chain is a stray read; little rests on its size. V gene TRBV4-2 combines with J gene TRBJ2-7; D gene unclear. V was clipped by 0 bases and J by 2 bases, with 14 bases between them. Germline CDR1 LGHNA, CDR2 YNFKEQ. CDR3 length equals 16 residues. CDR3 loop: CASSQDGINPAYEQYF. CDR3 sequence (DNA): TGTGCCAGCAGCCAAGACGGAATAAACCCCGCCTACGAGCAGTACTTC.

This clonotype was counted only a few times. This beta chain came through as a stray read in a library set up for alpha chains, and its size says little. The chain combines TRBV27 with TRBJ2-7; maybe TRBD1 (5 bases). Germline CDR1 MNHEY, CDR2 SMNVEV (reference sequence). The CDR3 has 15 amino acids. Between the trimmed V and J ends, which lost 5 bases and 0 bases, there was a span of 14 bases. CDR3 sequence: CASSPWGRSSYEQYF. Here the CDR3 DNA reads TGTGCCAGCAGTCCCTGGGGCAGGAGCTCCTACGAGCAGTACTTC.

This clonotype was observed many times. Within a library made for alpha chains, this beta chain is off target, and its count is uninformative. The rearrangement joins TRBV28 to TRBJ2-7; the match to TRBD2 covers 13 bases. Losses at the gene ends were 7 bases for V and 9 bases for J; bases not matched to a gene: 9. This CDR3 has 14 amino acids. The germline V gene has CDR1 MDHEN and CDR2 SYDVKM. As DNA, the CDR3 is TGTGCCAGCAAACTCGGACTAGCGGGAGTCGGGCAGTACTTC. Encoded protein: CASKLGLAGVGQYF.

The table lists this clonotype with many counts. This beta chain was picked up by a library intended for alpha chains and is off target, so its count carries little meaning. The J gene is TRBJ1-1, the V gene TRBV5-1; D gene ambiguous. This CDR3 contains 11 residues. Germline V gene data show CDR1 as SGHRS and CDR2 as YFSETQ. Between the trimmed V and J ends, which lost 5 bases and 0 bases, there was a span of 2 bases. Here the CDR3 DNA reads TGCGCCAGCAGAATGAACACTGAAGCTTTCTTT. It translates to CASRMNTEAFF.